This T cell receptor (beta chain) was retrieved from a study of CD8+ T cells in alopecia areata. CDR3 size: 17 residues. Germline V CDR1 and CDR2: GTSNPN, SVGIG (reference sequence). V was pared by 4 bases and J by 2 bases, with 9 bases of the junction left unmatched. After isolation, RNA underwent reverse transcription to generate cDNA as the sequencing template. Sequencing used immunoSEQ multiplex PCR; TCRdb keeps in-frame clones, though not all of them. The sample gives about 150,000 clones, 58% of which show up once; 5% to 7% is in the top ten. The V call is TRBV30, the J call TRBJ1-5, with 12 nucleotides matching TRBD1. The TCR originated in a human donor with alopecia areata. This specimen was CD4+ T cells sorted from blood, taken at week 0. CDR3 DNA sequence: TGTGCCTGGAATCGGGACAGGGGGCCCCTCGGCAATCAGCCCCAGCATTTT. Translating it yields CAWNRDRGPLGNQPQHF.